This T cell receptor beta chain was profiled in a study of blood T cell repertoires in COVID-19 (TCRdb year 2020). About the investigation overall: Samples from collaborators originated in the United States, Italy and Spain and spanned both the acute and convalescent phases of COVID-19. The samples were drawn from the first 160 participants of the ongoing ImmuneRACE study and from 1,254 subjects provided by 6 global collaborators. Deeply sampled blood TCRbeta repertoires from subjects exposed to, actively infected with, or recovered from COVID-19 were included in the dataset. HLA class I and class II types, where available, came from metadata supplied by the sample provider rather than from assay-based typing. The material from the prospective study consisted of cDNA or gDNA derived from T cells, B-cell-depleted T cells, or PBMCs. The repertoires were made available in a free public database intended to serve as a resource for research on the immune response to SARS-CoV-2. The sample metadata nearly always contained a de-identified subject ID, COVID-19 status, age in years and sex.

Findings and caveats that apply to the study as a whole: Clinical and demographic metadata were provided uncurated, with the amount varying by source and participant.

TCRbeta CDR3 regions were amplified from genomic DNA by means of the immunoSEQ Assay, a bias-controlled multiplex PCR. Per the authors' processing: The number of nucleated cells in each sample was estimated by amplification of reference gene primers within the assay. To quantify the absolute abundance of each unique TCRbeta CDR3 rearrangement, sequence reads were collapsed and filtered. For each sample, productive Simpson clonality was calculated by taking the square root of Simpson's diversity index across productive rearrangements. Held by TCRdb, this immuneACCESS table contains in-frame sequences only and omits some clones. Under half of the omission traces to an unresolved V gene where checked; the cause of the rest is unknown. The DNA was the basis for D and trimming; V, J and clone size are from that table. Across this sample there are more than 11,000 clones, with 85% to 90% seen only once. Over 12% of the sample is held by the ten biggest clonotypes.

This clone showed up just once. The clone's antigen remains unknown. Within one base of it there is no much larger clone, and no base qualities were kept. From the cysteine through the phenylalanine, the CDR3 covers 16 amino acids. CDR3 DNA only is kept here, 48 bases in frame from base 1. V trim: 6 bases; J trim: 1 base; unmatched bases: 11. According to the germline V gene, CDR1 reads MDHEN and CDR2 reads SYDVKM. The collaborating institutions used their own protocols to collect whole blood in K2EDTA tubes. Collaborator samples were shipped for TCRbeta analysis as frozen whole blood, isolated PBMCs, or DNA extracted from either sample type.

The origin of this receptor is a man aged 50 to 60 with active COVID-19. Recombination joined TRBV28 with TRBJ2-7, with 8 central nucleotides matching TRBD2. The sequenced sample was peripheral blood. CDR3 reads: CASSIGGGGGSYEQYF. The base sequence is TGTGCCAGCAGCATTGGGGGTGGCGGGGGGTCCTACGAGCAGTACTTC.